The T cell receptor beta chain under discussion was sequenced for a study of OX40 agonist ivuxolimab in advanced cancers. Assay used: immunoSEQ multiplex PCR; TCRdb lists only in-frame clones, some missing. The repertoire holds tens of thousands of clones, with roughly nine tenths as singletons. V shed 3 bases and J shed 5 bases, with 9 bases lying between them. This CDR3 region has 13 residues. Germline values: CDR1 LNHDA, CDR2 SQIVND (reference sequence). Sequencing was performed on CD4+ or CD8+ T cells sorted from blood, taken in a trial of the OX40 agonist ivuxolimab. This clonotype was sampled from an adult with an advanced solid tumor such as melanoma, head and neck, liver or kidney cancer. The genes are TRBV19 and TRBJ2-3, with a possible D match to TRBD2 (5 bases). CDR3 in DNA: TGTGCCAGTAGTATTAGAGGAGGAGATACGCAGTATTTT. This codes for CASSIRGGDTQYF.